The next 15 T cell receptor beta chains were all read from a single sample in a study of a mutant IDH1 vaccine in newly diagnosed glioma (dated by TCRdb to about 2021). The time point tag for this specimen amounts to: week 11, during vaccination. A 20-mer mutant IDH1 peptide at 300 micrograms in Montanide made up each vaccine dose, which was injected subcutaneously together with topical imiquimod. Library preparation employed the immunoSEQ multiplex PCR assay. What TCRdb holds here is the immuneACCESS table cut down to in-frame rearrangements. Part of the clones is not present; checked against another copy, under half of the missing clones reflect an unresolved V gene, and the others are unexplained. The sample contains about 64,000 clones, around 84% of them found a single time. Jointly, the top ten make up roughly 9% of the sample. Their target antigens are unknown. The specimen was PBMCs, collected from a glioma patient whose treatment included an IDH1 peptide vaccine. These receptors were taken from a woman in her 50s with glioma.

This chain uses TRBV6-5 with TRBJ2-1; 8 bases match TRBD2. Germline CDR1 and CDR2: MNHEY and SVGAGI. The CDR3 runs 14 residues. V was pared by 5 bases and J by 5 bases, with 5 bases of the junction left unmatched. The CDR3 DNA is TGTGCCAGCAGTCGCCTAGCGGGCGACAATGAGCAGTTCTTC. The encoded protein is CASSRLAGDNEQFF.

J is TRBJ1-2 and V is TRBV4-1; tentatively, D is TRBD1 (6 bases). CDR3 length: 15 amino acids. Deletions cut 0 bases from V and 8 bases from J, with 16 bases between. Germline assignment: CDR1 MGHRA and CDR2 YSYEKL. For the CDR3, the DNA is TGCGCCAGCAGCCAAGATCTAGCGAGGGGGGGAGGCTACACCTTC. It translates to CASSQDLARGGGYTF.

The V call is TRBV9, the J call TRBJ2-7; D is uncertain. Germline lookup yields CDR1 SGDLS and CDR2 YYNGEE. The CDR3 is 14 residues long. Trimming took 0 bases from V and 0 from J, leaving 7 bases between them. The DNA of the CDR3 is TGTGCCAGCAGCGTAGAAGGATTCTCCTACGAGCAGTACTTC. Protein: CASSVEGFSYEQYF.

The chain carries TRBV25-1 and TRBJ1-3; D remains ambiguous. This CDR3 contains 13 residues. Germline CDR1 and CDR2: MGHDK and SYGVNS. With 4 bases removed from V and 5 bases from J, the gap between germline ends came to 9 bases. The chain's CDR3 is CASSAGDRNTIYF. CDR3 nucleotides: TGTGCCAGCAGTGCGGGAGACAGAAACACCATATATTTT.

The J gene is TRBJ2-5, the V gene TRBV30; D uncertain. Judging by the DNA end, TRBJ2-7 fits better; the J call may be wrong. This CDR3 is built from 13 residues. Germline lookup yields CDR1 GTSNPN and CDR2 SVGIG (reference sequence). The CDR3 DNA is TGTGCCTGGATAAGGTTACGGGCCTACGAGCAGTACTTC. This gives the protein CAWIRLRAYEQYF.

DNA of the CDR3: TGTGCCAGCAGCATGGGACAGGGGTGGCAAGAGACCCAGTACTTC. This codes for CASSMGQGWQETQYF. The chain couples TRBV7-9 to TRBJ2-5; 10 bases map to TRBD1. The germline gives CDR1 SEHNR, CDR2 FQNEAQ (reference sequence). The CDR3 is 15 residues long. Trimming at V came to 5 bases and at J to 2 bases, leaving 5 bases not matched to a gene.

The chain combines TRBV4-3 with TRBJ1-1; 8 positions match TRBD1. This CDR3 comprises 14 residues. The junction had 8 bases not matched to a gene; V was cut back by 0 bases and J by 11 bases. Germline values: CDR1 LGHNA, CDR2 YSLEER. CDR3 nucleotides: TGCGCCAGCAGCCAAGATACAGGGGGACTGATGGCTTTCTTT. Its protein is CASSQDTGGLMAFF.

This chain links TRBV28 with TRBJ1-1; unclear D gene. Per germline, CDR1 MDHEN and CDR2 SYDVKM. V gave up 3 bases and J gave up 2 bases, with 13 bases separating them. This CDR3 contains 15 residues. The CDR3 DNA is TGTGCCAGCAGTTTGTCTACAAGCGTTAACACTGAAGCTTTCTTT. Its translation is CASSLSTSVNTEAFF.

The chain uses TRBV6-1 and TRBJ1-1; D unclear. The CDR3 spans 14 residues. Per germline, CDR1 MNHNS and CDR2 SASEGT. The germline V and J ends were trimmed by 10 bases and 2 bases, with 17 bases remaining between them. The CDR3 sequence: CATTSPGINTEAFF. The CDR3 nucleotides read TGTGCCACCACCTCCCCGGGGATAAACACTGAAGCTTTCTTT.

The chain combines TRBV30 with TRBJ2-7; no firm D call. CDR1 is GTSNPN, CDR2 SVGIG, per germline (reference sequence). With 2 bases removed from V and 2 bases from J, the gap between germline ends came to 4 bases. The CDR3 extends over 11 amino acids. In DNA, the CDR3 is TGTGCCTGGAGTTCCCCCTACGAGCAGTACTTC. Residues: CAWSSPYEQYF. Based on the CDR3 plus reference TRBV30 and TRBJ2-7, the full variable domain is SQTIHQWPATLVQPVGSPLSLECTVEGTSNPNLYWYRQAAGRGLQLLFYSVGIGQISSEVPQNLSASRPQDRQFILSSKKLLLSDSGFYLCAWSSPYEQYFGPGTRLTVT.

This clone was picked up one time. CDR3 sequence reads: CASSPSGPSYNEQFF. As DNA, the CDR3 is TGTGCCAGCAGCCCCTCGGGGCCATCCTACAATGAGCAGTTCTTC. The rearrangement uses TRBV7-2 and TRBJ2-1; D is possibly TRBD1 or TRBD2 (5 bases each). Trimming shortened V by 5 bases and J by 1 base, and 12 bases separated the two germline ends. Germline CDR1 reads SGHTA; CDR2 reads FQGNSA. The CDR3 totals 15 residues.

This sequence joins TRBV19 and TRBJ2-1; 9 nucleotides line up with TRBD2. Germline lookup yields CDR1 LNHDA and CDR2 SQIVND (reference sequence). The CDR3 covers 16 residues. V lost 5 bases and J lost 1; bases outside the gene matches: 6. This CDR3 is CASSWGAGGSYNEQFF. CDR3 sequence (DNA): TGTGCCAGTAGTTGGGGTGCGGGGGGGTCCTACAATGAGCAGTTCTTC.

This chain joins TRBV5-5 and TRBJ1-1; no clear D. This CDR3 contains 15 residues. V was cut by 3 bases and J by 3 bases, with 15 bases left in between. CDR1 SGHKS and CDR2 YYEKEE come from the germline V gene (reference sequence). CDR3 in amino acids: CASSSIRQAHTEAFF. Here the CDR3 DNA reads TGTGCCAGCAGCTCTATCCGTCAGGCCCACACTGAAGCTTTCTTT.

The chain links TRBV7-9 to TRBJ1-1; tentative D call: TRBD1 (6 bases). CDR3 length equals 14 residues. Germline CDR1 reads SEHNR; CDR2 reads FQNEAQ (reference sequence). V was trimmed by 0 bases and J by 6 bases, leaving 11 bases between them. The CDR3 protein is CASSLAGRGAEAFF. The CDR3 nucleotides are TGTGCCAGCAGCTTAGCAGGAAGGGGGGCTGAAGCTTTCTTT.

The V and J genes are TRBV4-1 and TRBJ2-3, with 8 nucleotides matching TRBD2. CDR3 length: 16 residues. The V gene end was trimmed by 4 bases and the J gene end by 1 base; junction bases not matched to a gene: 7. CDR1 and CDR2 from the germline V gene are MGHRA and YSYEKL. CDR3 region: CASSPLSAGGTDTQYF. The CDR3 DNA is TGCGCCAGCAGCCCCCTTTCAGCGGGGGGCACAGATACGCAGTATTTT.